This T cell receptor beta chain is from a study of human T cells and chemical hapten exposure. In the source study's methods: The median was about 96,000 TCRs per sample, ranging roughly 23,224 to 750,000. TCRdb re-analysed the 5' RACE reads in MiXCR, keeping a single row per CDR3 protein. The V and J calls follow TCRdb's processing rather than the paper's. The sample records approximately 140,000 distinct CDR3 sequences, around 4.1% being singletons. This clonotype was counted ten times or more. Antigen unknown. Extraction of total RNA was performed on unfractionated whole blood. Study-wide results and caveats: Counts of TCRs above 1 in 1000 frequency stayed unchanged with DPC sensitization.

From germline, CDR1 is MNHNY and CDR2 SVGAGI (reference sequence). V was cut by 0 bases and J by 9 bases, with 18 bases left in between. CDR3 length: 16 amino acids. V and J are TRBV6-6 and TRBJ2-1, with a tentative D call TRBD1 (5 bases). This TCR was sampled from a female donor in good health. CDR3 region: CASSYSIGTGPGEQFF. The CDR3 nucleotides are TGTGCCAGCAGTTACTCCATTGGAACAGGTCCCGGTGAGCAGTTCTTC.